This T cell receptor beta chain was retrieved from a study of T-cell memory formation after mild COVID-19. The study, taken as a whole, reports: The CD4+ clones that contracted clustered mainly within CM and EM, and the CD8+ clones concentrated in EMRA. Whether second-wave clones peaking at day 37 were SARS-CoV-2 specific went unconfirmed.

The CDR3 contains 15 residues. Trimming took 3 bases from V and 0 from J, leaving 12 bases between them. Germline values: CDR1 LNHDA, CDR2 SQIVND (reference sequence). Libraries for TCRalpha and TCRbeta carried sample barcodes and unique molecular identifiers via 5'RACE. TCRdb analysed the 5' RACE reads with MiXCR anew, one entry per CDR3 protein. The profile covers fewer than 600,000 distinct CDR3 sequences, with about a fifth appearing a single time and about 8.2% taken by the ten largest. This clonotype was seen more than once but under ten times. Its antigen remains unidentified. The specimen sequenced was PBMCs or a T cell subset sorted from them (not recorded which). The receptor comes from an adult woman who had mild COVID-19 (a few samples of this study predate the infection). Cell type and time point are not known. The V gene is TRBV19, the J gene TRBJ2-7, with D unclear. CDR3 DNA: TGTGCCAGTAGTATCGGCGTGGGGAACTCCTACGAGCAGTACTTC. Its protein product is CASSIGVGNSYEQYF.